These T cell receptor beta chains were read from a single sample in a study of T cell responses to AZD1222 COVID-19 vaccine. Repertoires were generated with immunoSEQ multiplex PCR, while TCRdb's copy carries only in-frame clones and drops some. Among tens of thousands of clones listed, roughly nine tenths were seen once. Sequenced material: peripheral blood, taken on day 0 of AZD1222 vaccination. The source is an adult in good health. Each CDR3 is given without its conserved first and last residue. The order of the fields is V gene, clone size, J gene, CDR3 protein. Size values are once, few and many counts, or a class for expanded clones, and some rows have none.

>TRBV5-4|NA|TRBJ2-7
ASSLGWGAHEQY
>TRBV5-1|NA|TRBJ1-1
ASSLNSQNTEAF
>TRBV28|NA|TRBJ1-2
ASSAGQRYGYT
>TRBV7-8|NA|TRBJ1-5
ASSPYRGRLVNQPQH
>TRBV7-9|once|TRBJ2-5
ASSGLDDSPFETQY
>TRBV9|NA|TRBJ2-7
ASSVEGTSGTGEQY
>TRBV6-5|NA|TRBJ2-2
ATEVGGAPSGELF
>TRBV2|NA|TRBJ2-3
ASRRGLTDTQY
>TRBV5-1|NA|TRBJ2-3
ASSPKLAGVTIGDTQY
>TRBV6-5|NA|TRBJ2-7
ASSYPPAGGGGEQY
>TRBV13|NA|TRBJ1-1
ASSLARNTEAF